Listed below are T cell receptor beta chains from one sample, sequenced in a study of response to subunit inactivated influenza vaccine. TCRdb re-called the RT-PCR reads with MiXCR, one entry per CDR3 protein. The data contain around 710,000 distinct CDR3 sequences, 11% to 15% of them singletons. The material sequenced was PBMCs from blood, taken roughly 15 days before vaccination. These receptors all come from a man aged 50 to 60 who received an inactivated influenza vaccine. CDR3s include the opening cysteine and the closing phenylalanine or tryptophan. The order of the fields is J gene, clone size, V gene, D gene, CDR3 protein, CDR3 DNA. A D gene is named only where the DNA matches it firmly. For some rows the clone size is stated as once, few or many, or as a class when expanded; others skip it.

j_gene: TRBJ1-1
abundance: -
v_gene: TRBV9
d_gene: -
CDR3aa: CASSVAQDTEAFF
CDR3nt: TGTGCCAGCAGCGTAGCACAGGACACTGAAGCTTTCTTT

j_gene: TRBJ1-1
abundance: few
v_gene: TRBV7-8
d_gene: -
CDR3aa: CASSPIPAGINTEAFF
CDR3nt: TGTGCCAGCAGCCCTATCCCGGCCGGAATTAACACTGAAGCTTTCTTT

j_gene: TRBJ1-2
abundance: -
v_gene: TRBV4-3
d_gene: -
CDR3aa: CASSQDRQGPYGYTF
CDR3nt: TGCGCCAGCAGCCAAGATCGGCAGGGGCCCTATGGCTACACCTTC

j_gene: TRBJ2-6
abundance: -
v_gene: TRBV7-2
d_gene: -
CDR3aa: CASSYLLRANVLTF
CDR3nt: TGTGCCAGCAGCTACCTTCTCCGGGCCAACGTCCTGACTTTC

j_gene: TRBJ2-5
abundance: few
v_gene: TRBV5-1
d_gene: TRBD1
CDR3aa: CASSLEFGQGEETQYF
CDR3nt: TGCGCCAGCAGCTTGGAGTTTGGACAGGGCGAAGAGACCCAGTACTTC

j_gene: TRBJ2-1
abundance: few
v_gene: TRBV6-2/TRBV6-3
d_gene: TRBD1
CDR3aa: CASSPVDRAGNEQFF
CDR3nt: TGTGCCAGCAGTCCTGTGGACAGGGCAGGCAATGAGCAGTTCTTC

j_gene: TRBJ2-7
abundance: -
v_gene: TRBV11-1
d_gene: TRBD2
CDR3aa: CASSPALERESEQYF
CDR3nt: TGTGCCAGCAGCCCCGCCTTGGAGCGGGAGAGCGAGCAGTACTTC

j_gene: TRBJ2-7
abundance: few
v_gene: TRBV30
d_gene: -
CDR3aa: CAARLGYEQYF
CDR3nt: TGTGCCGCCCGGCTGGGATACGAGCAGTACTTC

j_gene: TRBJ2-5
abundance: -
v_gene: TRBV2
d_gene: -
CDR3aa: CASIGAGQETQYF
CDR3nt: TGTGCCAGCATCGGCGCGGGACAAGAGACCCAGTACTTC

j_gene: TRBJ2-7
abundance: -
v_gene: TRBV15
d_gene: -
CDR3aa: CATSLGPRGSYEQYF
CDR3nt: TGTGCCACCAGCCTCGGACCCCGGGGCTCCTACGAGCAGTACTTC

j_gene: TRBJ2-7
abundance: -
v_gene: TRBV6-2/TRBV6-3
d_gene: TRBD2
CDR3aa: CASSYHLAGTYEQYF
CDR3nt: TGTGCCAGCAGTTATCACCTAGCGGGGACCTACGAGCAGTACTTC

j_gene: TRBJ2-7
abundance: -
v_gene: TRBV7-8
d_gene: -
CDR3aa: CASSSTWRAYEQYF
CDR3nt: TGTGCCAGCAGCTCGACCTGGAGGGCCTACGAGCAGTACTTC

j_gene: TRBJ2-7
abundance: -
v_gene: TRBV20-1
d_gene: -
CDR3aa: CSANPGHAYEQYF
CDR3nt: TGCAGTGCAAACCCGGGACATGCGTACGAGCAGTACTTC

j_gene: TRBJ2-1
abundance: -
v_gene: TRBV20-1
d_gene: TRBD1
CDR3aa: CSAPGQGSGLYEQFF
CDR3nt: TGCAGTGCTCCGGGACAGGGTAGCGGCCTCTATGAGCAGTTCTTC

j_gene: TRBJ2-2
abundance: many
v_gene: TRBV28
d_gene: -
CDR3aa: CASSLTLGGGIGELFF
CDR3nt: TGTGCCAGCAGTTTAACCCTGGGAGGGGGCATCGGGGAGCTGTTTTTT

j_gene: TRBJ1-1
abundance: -
v_gene: TRBV7-9
d_gene: -
CDR3aa: CASSSDRIASAFF
CDR3nt: TGTGCCAGCAGTTCCGACAGGATAGCTTCAGCTTTCTTT

j_gene: TRBJ1-1
abundance: many
v_gene: TRBV12-3/TRBV12-4
d_gene: -
CDR3aa: CASTLEGDRGEAFF
CDR3nt: TGTGCCAGCACCCTCGAGGGAGATCGTGGTGAAGCTTTCTTT

j_gene: TRBJ1-1
abundance: -
v_gene: TRBV29-1
d_gene: TRBD1
CDR3aa: CSVRGQENTEAFF
CDR3nt: TGCAGCGTCCGTGGACAGGAGAACACTGAAGCTTTCTTT

j_gene: TRBJ2-7
abundance: -
v_gene: TRBV6-5
d_gene: TRBD1
CDR3aa: CASSYTTSQGTYEQYF
CDR3nt: TGTGCCAGCAGTTACACCACCTCACAGGGGACCTACGAGCAGTACTTC

j_gene: TRBJ2-2
abundance: -
v_gene: TRBV24-1
d_gene: -
CDR3aa: CATSDRSIPPEELFF
CDR3nt: TGTGCCACCAGTGATCGTAGTATCCCACCGGAGGAGCTGTTTTTT

j_gene: TRBJ1-2
abundance: few
v_gene: TRBV4-1
d_gene: TRBD1
CDR3aa: CASSQEEGARGLNYGYTF
CDR3nt: TGCGCCAGCAGCCAAGAAGAGGGGGCGCGAGGTCTTAACTATGGCTACACCTTC

j_gene: TRBJ2-2
abundance: -
v_gene: TRBV18
d_gene: -
CDR3aa: CASSRYQHTMNTPGELFF
CDR3nt: TGTGCCAGCTCACGATACCAACATACGATGAACACCCCCGGGGAGCTGTTTTTT

j_gene: TRBJ2-3
abundance: few
v_gene: TRBV28
d_gene: -
CDR3aa: CASSLSLGRGTDTQYF
CDR3nt: TGTGCCAGCAGTTTATCGCTGGGTAGGGGCACAGATACGCAGTATTTT

j_gene: TRBJ2-1
abundance: -
v_gene: TRBV28
d_gene: -
CDR3aa: CASSVGGISYNEQFF
CDR3nt: TGTGCCAGCAGCGTTGGGGGTATCTCCTACAATGAGCAGTTCTTC

j_gene: TRBJ2-4
abundance: many
v_gene: TRBV12-3/TRBV12-4
d_gene: -
CDR3aa: CASSLGNIQYF
CDR3nt: TGTGCCAGCAGTTTGGGTAACATTCAGTACTTC

j_gene: TRBJ2-3
abundance: -
v_gene: TRBV18
d_gene: -
CDR3aa: CATRKGVAAASTDTQYF
CDR3nt: TGTGCCACCAGAAAGGGGGTTGCGGCCGCCAGTACAGATACGCAGTATTTT

j_gene: TRBJ1-1
abundance: many
v_gene: TRBV12-3/TRBV12-4
d_gene: TRBD1
CDR3aa: CASRLTGMGTEAFF
CDR3nt: TGTGCCAGCAGGTTGACAGGGATGGGCACTGAAGCTTTCTTT